The 10 T cell receptor beta chains below come from one sample, sequenced in a study of T cell repertoires in cytomegalovirus infection. TCRdb recomputed calls from the reads with MiXCR, one row per CDR3 protein. The sample gives about 98,000 distinct CDR3 sequences, approximately 15% of which show up once; 8% is in the top ten. Sequenced material: PBMCs. These receptors originate from a human donor in good health (CMV status not recorded). Some clones in this sample may be carry-over from other donors' samples.

This rearrangement joins TRBV12-3 or TRBV12-4 to TRBJ2-2; no clear D. The V and J ends lost 4 bases and 7 bases respectively, with 7 bases between them. The CDR3 is made up of 12 amino acids. The CDR3 here is CASSSDLGELFF. CDR3 coding DNA: TGTGCCAGCAGTTCGGACCTCGGGGAGCTGTTTTTT.

This clonotype came up a few times. The V call is TRBV20-1, the J call TRBJ2-7; no clear D gene. In germline, CDR1 is DFQATT, CDR2 SNEGSKA (reference sequence). CDR3 length equals 12 residues. Trimming left V 6 bases short and J 1 base short, with 10 bases between. The CDR3, as DNA: TGCAGTGCCCCGGACGGTTCCTACGAGCAGTACTTC. Translating it yields CSAPDGSYEQYF.

In this sample, this clonotype turned up many times. V gene TRBV7-2 combines with J gene TRBJ2-5, with TRBD2 matching 8 bases. The germline gives CDR1 SGHTA, CDR2 FQGNSA. V shed 4 bases and J 4 bases; nucleotides not matched to a gene: 5. The CDR3 has 14 residues. CDR3 region: CASSSLGRGETQYF. The CDR3 coding sequence is TGTGCCAGCAGCTCACTCGGGAGGGGAGAGACCCAGTACTTC.

This chain links TRBV7-4 with TRBJ2-7; 7 bases fit TRBD1. J lost 2 bases, V lost 5 bases, and 6 bases had no gene match. This CDR3 region has 14 residues. Germline V CDR1 and CDR2: SGHVT, SQSDAQ. Here the CDR3 reads CASSPGTEAYEQYF. The CDR3 DNA reads TGTGCCAGCAGCCCCGGGACAGAGGCCTACGAGCAGTACTTC.

In the case of this clonotype: A much larger clone lies a single base off, so this may be a read error. The gene calls are TRBV2 and TRBJ2-7, with D uncertain. The CDR3 runs 10 residues. V lost 5 bases, J lost 7 bases, and 6 bases lay in between. CDR1 SNHLY and CDR2 FYNNEI come from the germline V gene. The CDR3 here is CASSYLEQYF. The CDR3 DNA reads as TGTGCCAGCAGTTATCTGGAGCAGTACTTC.

Regarding this clonotype: An end of the junction differs from the germline gene, which may be a read error. The chain has TRBV27 and TRBJ1-5; D is possibly TRBD1 (5 bases). Looked up from germline, CDR1 is MNHEY and CDR2 is SMNVEV (reference sequence). The CDR3 loop spans 16 amino acids. As DNA, the CDR3 is TGTGCCAGCGGTTTATCGTGGGGGGATAGCAATCAGCCCCAGCATTTT. Protein sequence: CASGLSWGDSNQPQHF.

This clonotype was recorded at least ten times. The chain employs TRBV7-6 and TRBJ2-1; 8 positions agree with TRBD2. V trimming: 2 bases; J trimming: 8 bases; junction bases outside the gene matches: 8. Per the germline V gene, CDR1 is SGHVS and CDR2 is FNYEAQ. The CDR3 spans 15 residues. The CDR3 DNA sequence: TGTGCCAGCAGCTTACGGGGGGGCCGATTGTATGAGCAGTTCTTC. Its translation is CASSLRGGRLYEQFF.

This clonotype was detected only a few times. This chain links TRBV12-3 or TRBV12-4 with TRBJ2-5, with 9 nucleotides matching TRBD2. With V trimmed by 5 bases and J by 7 bases, 2 bases remained unmatched. There are 12 residues in the CDR3. The CDR3 coding sequence is TGTGCCAGCAGTCTTAGCGGGGGGACCCAGTACTTC. It encodes CASSLSGGTQYF.

The gene calls are TRBV20-1 and TRBJ2-1, with TRBD2 as a possible D gene (7 bases). The V end lost 2 bases, the J end lost 3 bases, and 26 bases lay between the germline ends. Germline CDR1 DFQATT, CDR2 SNEGSKA (reference sequence). This CDR3 has 19 residues. The CDR3 DNA sequence: TGCAGTGCTAGAATCCCGCCGAATGCGGGGGCCCTAGTCTACAATGAGCAGTTCTTC. Residues: CSARIPPNAGALVYNEQFF.

This clonotype was counted only a few times. The chain has TRBV27 and TRBJ1-2; no clear D. Trimming stripped 6 bases from V and 1 base from J, with 12 bases between. The CDR3 loop spans 14 amino acids. CDR1 is MNHEY and CDR2 is SMNVEV in the germline V gene (reference sequence). In DNA, the CDR3 is TGTGCCAGCAGCGGACGCGATTTTAACTATGGCTACACCTTC. Translating it yields CASSGRDFNYGYTF.